The source of this T cell receptor (beta chain) is a study of T cells in Graves' hyperthyroidism and ophthalmopathy (dated by TCRdb to about 2019). Turning to the overall study: Peripheral blood was sampled at the time of initial diagnosis, prior to any treatment. To identify distinguishing TCR V-J signatures, a discovery cohort of about 100 patients was used, comprising some 43 with Graves' ophthalmopathy and some 60 with stable Graves' hyperthyroidism. Prospective prediction of ophthalmopathy was tested in an independent validation cohort of approximately 18 hyperthyroidism patients and 17 patients who later progressed to ophthalmopathy. The roughly 94 discovery patients were randomly divided into training and test sets at a 7:3 ratio. Thyroid tissue and blood T-cell repertoires from six Graves' hyperthyroidism patients were also compared in the study. Following sampling, methimazole starting at 30 mg daily was given to hyperthyroidism patients, and high-dose intravenous methylprednisolone was given to ophthalmopathy patients. According to the paper, TCR Vbeta CDR3 sequencing was carried out on some 130 peripheral blood samples, which came from 40 to 45 ophthalmopathy, approximately 78 hyperthyroidism and roughly 17 progressor patients. What the work shows at the level of the full study, not this receptor alone: Sample size was not statistically predetermined, and investigators were not blinded to group allocation. In cross-validation, a model built on a 13 V-J signature told ophthalmopathy apart from stable hyperthyroidism with 85% to 90% sensitivity and approximately 84% specificity, and in testing the same model reached 80%/75%. Most expanded thyroid clonotypes (frequency above 0.001) were also found in blood, which suggests that blood repertoires may mirror thyroid immune responses. In validation, the model predicted progression to ophthalmopathy a median of roughly 6.2 months before onset, with about 71% sensitivity and about 72% specificity.

Amplification of TCR beta CDR3 regions was carried out from RNA transcripts. For the first round of RT-PCR on the TCR CDR3, the HTBI primer set was used together with the Qiagen OneStep RT-PCR kit. A second multiplex PCR round built the libraries, followed by size selection and purification. Sequencing of the libraries was done on an Illumina HiSeq2000 using paired-end 100 bp reads. Processing in the source paper ran as follows. SOAPnuke was used to process the raw data, throwing out any read that contained adapters or uncalled bases, had a mean Phred below 15, or lacked an exact constant-primer or identifier match. High-quality paired reads were merged using COPE v1.2.5, and each unique nucleotide sequence was defined as a clonotype. MiTCR v1.1 was used to align clonotypes to the IMGT TRBV, TRBD and TRBJ reference segments. The analysis included only V-J combinations with a frequency above 0.0001, which together covered approximately 99% of the repertoires. The TCS score was defined as F50 (clonal expansion) divided by E x V (chaos), with BLOSUM62-based TCRdist calculated between CDR3 peptides within each V-J. Welch's t-statistics and random forest reduced roughly 540 V-J features to 10 to 15, which were used in a naive Bayes classifier (R e1071). The public reads were quality trimmed at Q25 with fastp and then assembled into clones with MiXCR by TCRdb, keeping productive beta chains. One record per CDR3 amino acid sequence lists the most common genes and DNA. Here the V and J calls rest on TCRdb's processing, not on the authors' analysis. For this sample there are more than 300,000 distinct CDR3 sequences; about 15% appear just once. The ten largest clones take up about a third of the sample.

In this sample, this clonotype turned up a few times. The antigen this receptor binds is unknown. Base quality data are lacking; no much larger clone is found one base away. Trimming takes 3 bases off V and 6 bases off J; junction bases not matched to a gene: 5. According to the germline V gene, CDR1 reads SGDLS and CDR2 reads YYNGEE. The CDR3 spans 15 residues, from the cysteine through the phenylalanine. Just CDR3 DNA is preserved here, 45 bases in frame from base 1. Hyperthyroidism patients were aged 18 to 65 years and newly diagnosed, with disease duration of less than 2 months. Any patient with an uncontrolled infection, another autoimmune disease, pregnancy or lactation was excluded. Diagnoses were based on clinical symptoms, serum thyroxine and TRAb, thyroid ultrasound and orbital computed tomography. For progressor patients, blood was drawn at the first diagnosis of hyperthyroidism, before any ophthalmopathy symptoms had appeared. PBMCs were isolated from approximately 10 ml of fresh peripheral blood by Ficoll-Paque density gradient centrifugation. Patients classed as progressors first received a Graves' hyperthyroidism diagnosis and then went on to develop ophthalmopathy during follow-up. Total RNA was extracted with Trizol reagent, and quality was checked on an Agilent 2100 Bioanalyzer.

The source is a woman aged 30 to 39 with Graves' hyperthyroidism that later progressed to Graves' ophthalmopathy. The chain uses TRBV9 and TRBJ2-7, and TRBD2 matches 14 of the central bases. The sequencing input was blood. The bases are TGTGCCAGCAGCGCCCCCGGGACTAGCGGGGGCGAGCAGTACTTC. Translation gives CASSAPGTSGGEQYF.